The next 8 T cell receptor beta chains were all read from a single sample in a study of control samples from healthy donors and cancer patients. Clones were sequenced by immunoSEQ multiplex PCR, and TCRdb holds only the in-frame ones, with some missing. This sample has some 140,000 clones; 80% to 95% occur once, and the top ten carry about 11%. Sequencing used blood. These receptors were taken from a man aged 25 to 45 in good health.

The chain carries TRBV21-1 and TRBJ2-1; the D segment call TRBD1 is taken from the table without a DNA check. TRBV21-1 is a recognized pseudogene. The CDR3 length is 11 residues. Here the CDR3 DNA reads TGTGCCAGCGACCAGGGCTATGAGCAGTTCTTC. This encodes CASDQGYEQFF.

CDR3 region: CASSELGGQYNEQFF. The CDR3 region has the DNA TGTGCCAGCAGTGAGTTGGGGGGACAGTACAATGAGCAGTTCTTC. This chain connects TRBV28 to TRBJ2-1; D is perhaps TRBD1 (7 bases). The CDR3 extends over 15 amino acids. In germline, CDR1 is MDHEN, CDR2 SYDVKM. V was trimmed by 5 bases and J by 4 bases, leaving 15 bases between them.

The chain is built from TRBV7-2 and TRBJ2-7; maybe TRBD1 (5 bases). The V end was cut by 7 bases, the J end by 0 bases, with 13 bases between. Germline V gene lookup returns CDR1 SGHTA and CDR2 FQGNSA. The length of the CDR3 is 14 residues. The CDR3 here is CASKGHPSSYEQYF. CDR3 DNA sequence: TGTGCCAGCAAGGGGCACCCTAGCTCCTACGAGCAGTACTTC.

The CDR3 spells CASSFTGGANQPQHF. The CDR3 bases are TGTGCCAGCAGCTTTACAGGGGGTGCCAATCAGCCCCAGCATTTT. The chain has TRBV11-2 and TRBJ1-5; 8 bases agree with TRBD1. The trim removed 3 bases at V and 3 bases at J, leaving 4 bases unmatched. The CDR3 has 15 residues. Looked up from germline, CDR1 is SGHAT and CDR2 is FQNNGV.

V usage is TRBV9 and J usage is TRBJ2-1; 12 nucleotides align to TRBD2. CDR3 length: 14 amino acids. The V gene's germline CDR1 is SGDLS and CDR2 YYNGEE. Trimming cost V 3 bases and J 6 bases; bases outside gene matches: 1. CDR3 region: CASSASGGGNEQFF. The CDR3 DNA reads as TGTGCCAGCAGCGCTAGCGGGGGGGGCAATGAGCAGTTCTTC.

The rearrangement joins TRBV7-8 to TRBJ1-5; possible D gene TRBD1, 5 bases. The CDR3 is 16 residues long. The V and J ends lost 1 base and 0 bases respectively, with 10 bases between them. The germline CDR1 and CDR2 sequences are SGHVS and FQNEAQ. CDR3 sequence: CASSLEGHNSNQPQHF. As DNA, the CDR3 is TGTGCCAGCAGCTTAGAAGGACACAATAGCAATCAGCCCCAGCATTTT.

The chain combines TRBV7-8 with TRBJ2-6; possible D gene TRBD1, 6 bases. V gave up 5 bases and J gave up 0 bases, with 17 bases separating them. In germline, CDR1 is SGHVS, CDR2 FQNEAQ. The CDR3 is 18 residues long. CDR3 sequence: CASSPNQGFFSGANVLTF. CDR3 DNA sequence: TGTGCCAGCAGCCCGAACCAGGGGTTTTTCTCTGGGGCCAACGTCCTGACTTTC.

The chain recombines TRBV11-3 with TRBJ1-2, with a tentative D call TRBD1 (6 bases). Germline V gene lookup returns CDR1 SGHNT and CDR2 YENEEA. CDR3 length: 12 residues. The ends were cut back, 3 bases at V and 6 bases at J, with 8 bases in the middle. In nucleotides, the CDR3 is TGTGCCAGCAGCTTGGGGGCCAATGGCTACACCTTC. Translated, it gives CASSLGANGYTF.